Listed here is a single T cell receptor (beta chain). The data were obtained in a study of cytomegalovirus exposure and HLA in healthy donors. The CDR3 totals 15 residues. V shed 2 bases and J shed 7 bases, with 15 bases lying between them. Germline CDR1 reads MNHEY; CDR2 reads SMNVEV (reference sequence). Both 60 Vbeta primers and 13 Jbeta primers went into the PCR. The repertoire was sequenced with immunoSEQ multiplex PCR; TCRdb's copy has only in-frame clones and lacks some. The sample has about 160,000 clones; roughly 82% are singletons. The sequenced sample was PBMCs. The sequence was obtained from a girl aged 5 to 17 in good health and CMV-seropositive. The chain uses TRBV27 and TRBJ1-5; no clear D gene. This CDR3 is CASSLGFTGGQPQHF. CDR3 nucleotides: TGTGCCAGCAGTTTAGGTTTTACGGGAGGGCAGCCCCAGCATTTT.